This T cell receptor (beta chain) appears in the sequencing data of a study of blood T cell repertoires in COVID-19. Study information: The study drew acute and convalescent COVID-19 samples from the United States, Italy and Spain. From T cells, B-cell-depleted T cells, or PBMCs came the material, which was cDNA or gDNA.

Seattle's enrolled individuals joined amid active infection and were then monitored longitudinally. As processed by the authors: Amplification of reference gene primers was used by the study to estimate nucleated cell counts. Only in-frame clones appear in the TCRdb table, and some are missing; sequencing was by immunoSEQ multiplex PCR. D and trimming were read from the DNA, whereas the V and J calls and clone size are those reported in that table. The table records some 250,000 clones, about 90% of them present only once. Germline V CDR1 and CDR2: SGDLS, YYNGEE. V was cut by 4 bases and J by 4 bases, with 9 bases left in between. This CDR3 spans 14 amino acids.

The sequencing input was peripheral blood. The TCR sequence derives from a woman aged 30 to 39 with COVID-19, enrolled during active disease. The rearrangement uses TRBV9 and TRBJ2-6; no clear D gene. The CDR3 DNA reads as TGTGCCAGCAGCCCCTCTGCGGGGGCCAACGTCCTGACTTTC. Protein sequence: CASSPSAGANVLTF.